Following are 18 T cell receptor beta chains from one sample sequenced in a study of T cell responses to AZD1222 COVID-19 vaccine. Data came from immunoSEQ multiplex PCR; TCRdb stores just in-frame clones and leaves some out. Of under 150,000 clones listed, about 93% are singletons. The starting material was peripheral blood, obtained on day 0 of MenACWY control vaccination. These receptors were obtained from an adult in good health.

The rearrangement links TRBV18 to TRBJ2-2; 9 nucleotides align to TRBD1. Germline V CDR1 and CDR2: KGHSH, LQKENI. Trimming cost V 3 bases and J 4 bases; bases outside gene matches: 12. The CDR3 has 18 amino acids. In DNA, the CDR3 is TGTGCCAGCTCACCGGGACAGGGCAGTCGACGGGGCACCGGGGAGCTGTTTTTT. Protein: CASSPGQGSRRGTGELFF.

The chain has TRBV21-1 and TRBJ2-7; TRBD2, the table's D call, lacks a check against the DNA. TRBV21-1 is a listed pseudogene. The CDR3 has 10 residues. The CDR3 nucleotides read TGTGCCAGCGGGAGGCATATTGGAGGCTTC. Translating it yields CASGRHIGGF.

V gene TRBV6-2 or TRBV6-3 combines with J gene TRBJ2-2, with 7 positions matching TRBD1. The CDR3 loop spans 18 amino acids. Germline CDR1 and CDR2: MNHEY and SVGEGT. The J segment lost 0 bases and the V segment lost 4 bases, leaving 11 bases of the junction unmatched. The CDR3 sequence: CASSSSRQGAANTGELFF. CDR3 coding DNA: TGTGCCAGCAGTTCTTCCCGACAGGGAGCGGCGAACACCGGGGAGCTGTTTTTT.

The chain is built from TRBV2 and TRBJ2-5, with unresolved D. The CDR3 extends over 10 amino acids. V was shortened by 8 bases and J by 6 bases, with 7 bases between the two germline ends. Germline V gene data show CDR1 as SNHLY and CDR2 as FYNNEI. The CDR3 is CASRSQTQYF. The CDR3 DNA is TGTGCCAGCCGGTCCCAGACCCAGTACTTC.

The gene calls are TRBV5-4 and TRBJ2-5; 10 bases align to TRBD2. The CDR3 is 15 amino acids. CDR1 is SGHNT and CDR2 is YYREEE in the germline V gene (reference sequence). The J segment lost 4 bases and the V segment lost 4 bases, leaving 7 bases of the junction unmatched. The DNA for the CDR3 is TGTGCCAGCAGCCCTAACAGCGGGGGGGCAGAGACCCAGTACTTC. Protein: CASSPNSGGAETQYF. The full variable domain, with the rest looked up from reference TRBV5-4 and TRBJ2-5, is ETGVTQSPTHLIKTRGQQVTLRCSSQSGHNTVSWYQQALGQGPQFIFQYYREEENGRGNFPPRFSGLQFPNYSSELNVNALELDDSALYLCASSPNSGGAETQYFGPGTRLLVL.

This rearrangement joins TRBV18 to TRBJ1-2; D remains unclear. V was shortened by 3 bases and J by 2 bases, with 10 bases between the two germline ends. Germline CDR1 reads KGHSH; CDR2 reads LQKENI. CDR3 length: 14 residues. CDR3 bases: TGTGCCAGCTCACCCCTGGACGCCAACTATGGCTACACCTTC. This gives the protein CASSPLDANYGYTF.

The chain couples TRBV4-1 to TRBJ1-4; the D is unclear. The ends were cut back, 5 bases at V and 0 bases at J, with 7 bases in the middle. The V gene's germline CDR1 is MGHRA and CDR2 YSYEKL. The CDR3 is 14 residues long. CDR3 loop: CASSFSPTNEKLFF. The CDR3 DNA is TGCGCCAGCAGCTTCAGTCCAACTAATGAAAAACTGTTTTTT.

The chain links TRBV7-8 to TRBJ1-1, with unresolved D. This CDR3 has 14 amino acids. Germline CDR1 reads SGHVS; CDR2 reads FQNEAQ. Trimming pared 4 bases from V and 2 bases from J, leaving 11 bases between. This CDR3 reads CASSSGRVNTEAFF. In nucleotides, the CDR3 is TGTGCCAGCAGCTCCGGACGGGTAAACACTGAAGCTTTCTTT.

This chain joins TRBV15 and TRBJ1-4, with 9 positions matching TRBD1. The CDR3 loop spans 14 amino acids. V was pared by 8 bases and J by 7 bases, with 8 bases of the junction left unmatched. Germline assignment: CDR1 LNHNV and CDR2 YYDKDF (reference sequence). In DNA, the CDR3 is TGTGCCACCGTACAGGGACAGGGAGGTGAAAAACTGTTTTTT. Protein product: CATVQGQGGEKLFF.

This chain joins TRBV28 and TRBJ1-5; D not resolved. Germline V gives CDR1 MDHEN, CDR2 SYDVKM. The length of the CDR3 is 15 residues. The ends were cut back, 5 bases at V and 0 bases at J, with 11 bases in the middle. The CDR3 loop reads CASSLLVHSNQPQHF. In DNA form, the CDR3 reads TGTGCCAGCAGTCTCCTTGTCCATAGCAATCAGCCCCAGCATTTT.

The V call is TRBV9, the J call TRBJ2-7, with D possibly being TRBD2 (5 bases). This CDR3 has 15 amino acids. The germline V gene encodes CDR1 SGDLS and CDR2 YYNGEE. V was trimmed by 2 bases and J by 4 bases, leaving 16 bases between them. The CDR3 coding sequence is TGTGCCAGCAGCGTGGGGAGTGGACTTGCATACGAGCAGTACTTC. Its translation: CASSVGSGLAYEQYF.

The rearrangement joins TRBV7-6 to TRBJ2-2; D is ambiguous. This CDR3 has 13 residues. Germline V gives CDR1 SGHVS, CDR2 FNYEAQ. V was trimmed by 8 bases and J by 4 bases, leaving 11 bases between them. CDR3 nucleotide sequence: TGTGCCAGCTCCCACCCGGGCACCGGGGAGCTGTTTTTT. This sequence encodes CASSHPGTGELFF.

This clone appeared once. The chain has TRBV27 and TRBJ1-1, with D maybe TRBD1 (5 bases). The ends were cut back, 5 bases at V and 1 base at J, with 14 bases in the middle. This CDR3 contains 15 residues. Germline V gene lookup returns CDR1 MNHEY and CDR2 SMNVEV (reference sequence). CDR3 nucleotide sequence: TGTGCCAGCAGTCCTTGGGGACGGGAGAACACTGAAGCTTTCTTT. It encodes CASSPWGRENTEAFF.

This clone has just one count. The chain employs TRBV5-1 and TRBJ1-6; TRBD1 agrees at 9 bases. CDR1 SGHRS and CDR2 YFSETQ come from the germline V gene. V dropped 4 bases and J dropped 7; count of bases not matched to a gene: 3. The CDR3 sequence is 14 residues long. CDR3 nucleotides: TGCGCCAGCAGCGTCGACAGGGGGAATTCACCCCTCCACTTT. Translation: CASSVDRGNSPLHF.

A few counts support this clone. This chain links TRBV29-1 with TRBJ1-1, with D possibly matching TRBD1 (5 bases). The CDR3 sequence is 11 residues long. The V gene's germline CDR1 is SQVTM and CDR2 ANQGSEA. V lost 7 bases, J lost 1 base, and 7 bases lay in between. As DNA, the CDR3 is TGCAGCGCTCAGGGGAACACTGAAGCTTTCTTT. This sequence encodes CSAQGNTEAFF.

This chain joins TRBV18 and TRBJ2-5, with 9 bases identical to TRBD2. In germline, CDR1 is KGHSH, CDR2 LQKENI. Losses at the gene ends were 3 bases for V and 4 bases for J; bases not matched to a gene: 0. The CDR3 runs 13 residues. The CDR3 sequence: CASSPGLAETQYF. The DNA of the CDR3 is TGTGCCAGCTCACCGGGACTAGCAGAGACCCAGTACTTC.

V and J are TRBV12-3 or TRBV12-4 and TRBJ1-1; D call uncertain. V was pared by 6 bases and J by 5 bases, with 7 bases between. The CDR3 runs to 11 residues. The CDR3 reads CASSPQTEAFF. The DNA of the CDR3 is TGTGCCAGCAGCCCACAGACTGAAGCTTTCTTT.

This chain's CDR3 is CASSARRSGGYNEQFF. CDR3 sequence (DNA): TGTGCCAGCAGCGCCCGCCGCAGCGGGGGGTACAATGAGCAGTTCTTC. V and J are TRBV21-1 and TRBJ2-1; the table assigns TRBD2, which was not confirmed against the DNA. TRBV21-1 is classified as a pseudogene. CDR3 length equals 16 residues.